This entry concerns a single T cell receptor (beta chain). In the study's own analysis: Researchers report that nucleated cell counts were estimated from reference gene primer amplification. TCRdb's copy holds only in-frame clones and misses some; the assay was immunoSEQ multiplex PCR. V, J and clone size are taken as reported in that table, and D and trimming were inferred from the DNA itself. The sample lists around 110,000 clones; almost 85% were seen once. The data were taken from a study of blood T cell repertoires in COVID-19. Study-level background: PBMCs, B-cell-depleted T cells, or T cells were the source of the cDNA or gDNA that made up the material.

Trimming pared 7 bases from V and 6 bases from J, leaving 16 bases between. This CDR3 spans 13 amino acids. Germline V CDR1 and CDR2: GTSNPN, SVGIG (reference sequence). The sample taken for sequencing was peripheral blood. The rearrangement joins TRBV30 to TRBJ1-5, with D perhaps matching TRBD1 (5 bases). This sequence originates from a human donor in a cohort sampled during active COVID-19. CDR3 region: CALDLGAGQPQHF. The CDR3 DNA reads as TGTGCCTTAGATCTAGGGGCCGGTCAGCCCCAGCATTTT. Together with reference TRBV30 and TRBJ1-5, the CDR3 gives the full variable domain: SQTIHQWPATLVQPVGSPLSLECTVEGTSNPNLYWYRQAAGRGLQLLFYSVGIGQISSEVPQNLSASRPQDRQFILSSKKLLLSDSGFYLCALDLGAGQPQHFGDGTRLSIL.